Given below is one T cell receptor (beta chain) in context. Its target is unknown. Nashville, Tennessee was home to all donors, who were Caucasian adults. These data originate in a study of shared clonotypes between healthy human individuals. General study findings and limits: Sequencing depth was predicted to influence how clonotypes are shared among donors. Sorted-subset sequencing, rarefaction showed, was incomplete despite large depth. Relative to memory subsets, naive subsets generally showed larger estimated richness.

Sequencing was performed with immunoSEQ multiplex PCR; in TCRdb, only in-frame clones are kept and a portion is missing. The data contain 2,500,000 or so clones, roughly nine tenths of them singletons. The CDR3 sequence is 17 residues long. CDR1 and CDR2 (germline): SGHNT, YENEEA. V gave up 1 base and J gave up 2 bases; unmatched junction bases: 9. The chain uses TRBV11-3 and TRBJ2-5, with 8 bases that match TRBD2. Sequencing input: naive CD4+ T cells sorted from blood. As for subset: CD45RA+ positively selected. This clonotype was obtained from a man aged 18 to 35 in good health. The CDR3 sequence: CASSLAPGSGIQETQYF. DNA of the CDR3: TGTGCCAGCAGCTTAGCCCCGGGTAGCGGGATACAAGAGACCCAGTACTTC.